The present T cell receptor (beta chain) was sequenced within a study of cytomegalovirus exposure and HLA in healthy donors. Researchers ran the PCR with 60 Vbeta and 13 Jbeta primers. Sequencing used immunoSEQ multiplex PCR; TCRdb keeps in-frame clones, though not all of them. The sample includes about 120,000 clones, around 72% seen only once; the top ten take under 9.5%. This CDR3 comprises 15 residues. The germline gives CDR1 SGHTA, CDR2 FQGNSA. V was pared by 2 bases and J by 2 bases, with 12 bases between. This receptor was taken from a woman aged 45-59 years in good health and CMV-seropositive. What was sequenced was PBMCs. The V gene is TRBV7-2, the J gene TRBJ1-1; tentative D call: TRBD1 (6 bases). In nucleotides, the CDR3 is TGTGCCAGCAGCTTATATGGACAGACAAACACTGAAGCTTTCTTT. It specifies CASSLYGQTNTEAFF.